This T cell receptor beta chain was sequenced for a study of response to subunit inactivated influenza vaccine. With 4 bases removed from V and 3 bases from J, the gap between germline ends came to 13 bases. The CDR3 contains 15 residues. TCRdb reprocessed the RT-PCR reads via MiXCR and lists one record per CDR3 protein. The table records about 620,000 distinct CDR3 sequences, about 12% of them present only once. The sequences come from PBMCs from blood, collected on the day of vaccination. V is TRBV12-3 or TRBV12-4 and J is TRBJ1-5; possible D gene TRBD1, 5 bases. This receptor was obtained from a man aged 45-60 years who received an inactivated influenza vaccine. The CDR3: CASSYSGLYNQPQHF. CDR3 in DNA: TGTGCCAGCAGTTATTCGGGACTCTACAATCAGCCCCAGCATTTT.